These T cell receptor beta chains were read from a single sample in a study of cytomegalovirus exposure and HLA in healthy donors. Here immunoSEQ multiplex PCR was the method, and the copy in TCRdb shows in-frame clones only, minus some. The data contain around 53,000 clones, 80% to 85% of them seen just once; the ten biggest clones take up 1.5% to 2%. Sequenced: PBMCs. All receptors derive from a man aged 25-40 years in good health and CMV-seronegative. CDR3s include the opening cysteine and the closing phenylalanine or tryptophan. Each record gives: D gene, J gene, clone size, V gene, CDR3 protein, CDR3 DNA. The D gene is left open where the match is weak. Some rows have no size entry. The others give once, few or many, or a class for an expanded clone.

>-|TRBJ2-3|-|TRBV9
CASSVKLDPSTDTQYF
TGTGCCAGCAGCGTAAAACTAGACCCTAGCACAGATACGCAGTATTTT
>-|TRBJ2-6|-|TRBV7-2
CASSSRSGANVLTF
TGTGCCAGCAGCTCCCGGTCTGGGGCCAACGTCCTGACTTTC
>-|TRBJ2-2|-|TRBV15
CATSRVYRIDTGELFF
TGTGCCACCAGCAGAGTTTACAGGATCGACACCGGGGAGCTGTTTTTT
>-|TRBJ1-3|-|TRBV6-5
CASRRAGATGNTIYF
TGTGCCAGCAGGCGCGCGGGGGCAACCGGAAACACCATATATTTT
>-|TRBJ1-1|-|TRBV19
CASSPGPGVDTEAFF
TGTGCCAGTAGTCCCGGTCCAGGGGTGGACACTGAAGCTTTCTTT
>-|TRBJ2-3|-|TRBV7-6
CASSLRGRGVVDTQYF
TGTGCCAGCAGCTTAAGGGGCAGGGGAGTTGTAGATACGCAGTATTTT
>-|TRBJ1-4|-|TRBV6-6
CASHGQEKLFF
TGTGCCAGCCACGGACAGGAAAAACTGTTTTTT
>TRBD2|TRBJ2-1|-|TRBV4-2
CASSPQTSGYNEQFF
TGTGCCAGCAGCCCACAGACTAGCGGGTACAATGAGCAGTTCTTC
>TRBD2|TRBJ2-2|few|TRBV6-4
CASSDSASGSTGELFF
TGTGCCAGCAGTGACTCGGCTAGCGGGAGCACCGGGGAGCTGTTTTTT
>TRBD1|TRBJ2-2|-|TRBV5-6
CASSLNRGLAGELFF
TGTGCCAGCAGCTTAAACAGGGGGCTTGCCGGGGAGCTGTTTTTT
>-|TRBJ2-2|-|TRBV28
CASKNGGTGELFF
TGTGCCAGCAAGAATGGCGGGACCGGGGAGCTGTTTTTT
>TRBD2|TRBJ2-3|-|TRBV10-3
CAISVISLAGGTDTQYF
TGTGCCATCAGTGTGATATCATTAGCGGGGGGCACAGATACGCAGTATTTT
>TRBD2|TRBJ2-2|-|TRBV5-4
CASSLGASGSANTGELFF
TGTGCCAGCAGCTTGGGGGCTAGCGGGAGCGCGAACACCGGGGAGCTGTTTTTT
>TRBD1|TRBJ2-1|once|TRBV6-1
CASSQGGRYNEQFF
TGTGCCAGCAGTCAAGGGGGCCGCTACAATGAGCAGTTCTTC
>-|TRBJ2-3|-|TRBV11-3
CASSNRVGSTDTQYF
TGTGCCAGCAGCAACAGGGTTGGGAGCACAGATACGCAGTATTTT
>-|TRBJ1-4|-|TRBV15
CATSRVSRPDEKLFF
TGTGCCACCAGCAGAGTGTCCCGTCCGGATGAAAAACTGTTTTTT
>TRBD2|TRBJ2-7|-|TRBV27
CASNNLAASGDYEQYF
TGTGCCAGCAATAATCTGGCGGCTAGCGGAGACTACGAGCAGTACTTC
>-|TRBJ1-5|few|TRBV7-2
CASSLSGDQPQHF
TGTGCCAGCAGCTTGTCAGGGGATCAGCCCCAGCATTTT
>TRBD2|TRBJ2-7|few|TRBV19
CASSDSGTSSYEQYF
TGTGCCAGTAGTGATAGCGGGACTAGCTCCTACGAGCAGTACTTC
>-|TRBJ2-3|-|TRBV14
CASSPKAGVLTDTQYF
TGTGCCAGCAGCCCAAAAGCCGGGGTACTCACAGATACGCAGTATTTT
>TRBD1|TRBJ1-2|-|TRBV9
CASSVDGTGKGYTF
TGTGCCAGCAGCGTAGATGGGACAGGGAAGGGCTACACCTTC
>TRBD1|TRBJ1-2|-|TRBV6-4
CASSDRLGTGGVYGYTF
TGTGCCAGCAGCGACCGGCTCGGGACAGGGGGCGTCTATGGCTACACCTTC
>-|TRBJ2-2|-|TRBV7-2
CASSLAGVTGELFF
TGTGCCAGCAGCTTAGCGGGAGTCACCGGGGAGCTGTTTTTT
>TRBD2|TRBJ2-1|-|TRBV29-1
CSVGLADNEQFF
TGCAGCGTTGGACTAGCGGACAATGAGCAGTTCTTC
>-|TRBJ2-3|-|TRBV25-1
CASSDTGEADTQYF
TGTGCCAGCAGTGATACAGGGGAGGCAGATACGCAGTATTTT
>TRBD1|TRBJ2-3|few|TRBV15
CATSREQGATDTQYF
TGTGCCACCAGCAGAGAACAGGGGGCCACAGATACGCAGTATTTT
>TRBD1|TRBJ2-3|-|TRBV19
CASSRHRGRLADTQYF
TGTGCCAGTAGTAGACACAGGGGGCGGTTAGCAGATACGCAGTATTTT
>-|TRBJ2-1|-|TRBV7-6
CASSLIGASSYNEQFF
TGTGCCAGCAGCTTAATTGGGGCGAGCTCCTACAATGAGCAGTTCTTC
>-|TRBJ2-2|few|TRBV5-4
CASSYAMAGELFF
TGTGCCAGCAGCTACGCGATGGCCGGGGAGCTGTTTTTT
>TRBD1|TRBJ1-1|few|TRBV27
CASSLTGTGGTNTEAFF
TGTGCCAGCAGTCTTACCGGGACAGGGGGCACGAACACTGAAGCTTTCTTT
>-|TRBJ2-1|-|TRBV7-7
CASSLNSIPFSEQFF
TGTGCTAGCAGCTTAAATTCAATCCCATTCAGTGAGCAGTTCTTC
>TRBD1|TRBJ1-6|-|TRBV28
CASSLGDRGNSPLHF
TGTGCCAGCAGTTTAGGGGACAGGGGCAATTCACCCCTCCACTTT
>-|TRBJ1-2|few|TRBV15
CATSRDQAGSYGYTF
TGTGCCACCAGCAGAGATCAGGCAGGATCATATGGCTACACCTTC
>-|TRBJ1-3|-|TRBV7-2
CASSSRSSGNTIYF
TGTGCCAGCAGCTCCAGGTCCTCTGGAAACACCATATATTTT
>TRBD2|TRBJ2-1|-|TRBV6-6
CASTRGESEQFF
TGTGCCAGCACGCGGGGGGAATCTGAGCAGTTCTTC
>-|TRBJ1-4|few|TRBV7-8
CASSLHLQGSTNEKLFF
TGTGCCAGCAGCTTACATCTGCAGGGGTCCACTAATGAAAAACTGTTTTTT
>TRBD1|TRBJ2-5|-|TRBV11-2
CASSPGQLQETQYF
TGTGCCAGCAGCCCGGGACAGCTACAAGAGACCCAGTACTTC
>-|TRBJ2-7|-|TRBV9
CASSVSIVSRNEQYF
TGTGCCAGCAGCGTATCAATCGTAAGCAGGAACGAGCAGTACTTC
>-|TRBJ2-1|once|TRBV27
CASSLSGEGGDRRGNEQFF
TGTGCCAGCAGTTTATCTGGTGAAGGGGGGGATAGACGCGGCAATGAGCAGTTCTTC
>TRBD2|TRBJ2-7|-|TRBV14
CASSQNNGRFYEQYF
TGTGCCAGCAGCCAAAACAACGGGAGGTTCTACGAGCAGTACTTC
>-|TRBJ1-2|-|TRBV12-5
CASGQTHGYTF
TGTGCTAGTGGTCAAACACATGGCTACACCTTC
>TRBD1|TRBJ1-2|-|TRBV5-1
CASSLGTGGEPNYGYTF
TGCGCCAGCAGCCTAGGGACAGGGGGCGAGCCGAACTATGGCTACACCTTC
>TRBD1|TRBJ2-7|-|TRBV6-5
CASSRGTGSFYEQYF
TGTGCCAGCAGTCGAGGGACAGGGAGTTTCTACGAGCAGTACTTC
>-|TRBJ1-1|-|TRBV11-1
CASSLQGRGATEAFF
TGTGCCAGCAGCTTACAAGGGAGAGGAGCAACTGAAGCTTTCTTT
>-|TRBJ1-2|-|TRBV5-5
CASSTDLRGNYGYTF
TGTGCCAGCAGTACCGACCTTAGGGGGAACTATGGCTACACCTTC
>TRBD1|TRBJ1-1|-|TRBV27
CASSFLGQKAFF
TGTGCCAGCAGTTTTTTGGGACAGAAAGCTTTCTTT
>TRBD2|TRBJ2-1|-|TRBV7-6
CASSRAGGRWNEQFF
TGTGCCAGCAGTCGAGCGGGAGGGCGGTGGAATGAGCAGTTCTTC
>-|TRBJ1-2|once|TRBV7-2
CASSLARGNRDGYTF
TGTGCCAGCAGCTTAGCGCGGGGGAACCGGGATGGCTACACCTTC
>-|TRBJ2-5|-|TRBV7-2
CASRLASVYQETQYF
TGTGCCAGCAGGCTCGCCAGCGTGTATCAAGAGACCCAGTACTTC
>TRBD2|TRBJ2-5|-|TRBV9
CASTNRGGAQETQYF
TGTGCCAGCACCAATCGGGGGGGTGCCCAAGAGACCCAGTACTTC
>TRBD2|TRBJ2-1|once|TRBV19
CASSRTSGSFYNEQFF
TGTGCCAGTAGTCGGACTAGCGGGAGTTTCTACAATGAGCAGTTCTTC
>TRBD1|TRBJ1-2|-|TRBV9
CASSESRGTAAGLRSGYTF
TGTGCCAGCAGCGAGTCAAGGGGGACAGCGGCCGGGTTGAGGAGTGGCTACACCTTC
>TRBD1|TRBJ1-3|-|TRBV27
CASSSGQGVYGNTIYF
TGTGCCAGCAGTTCGGGACAGGGGGTTTATGGAAACACCATATATTTT
>TRBD2|TRBJ2-3|-|TRBV10-2
CAIRTSGSTDTQYF
TGCGCCATCCGGACTAGCGGGAGCACAGATACGCAGTATTTT
>TRBD2|TRBJ2-3|-|TRBV29-1
CSVDDGRPITDTQYF
TGCAGCGTCGACGACGGGAGGCCTATCACAGATACGCAGTATTTT
>TRBD2|TRBJ2-1|-|TRBV6-1
CASTLAGVSYNEQFF
TGTGCCAGCACCTTAGCGGGAGTCTCCTACAATGAGCAGTTCTTC
>-|TRBJ2-1|-|TRBV14
CASSPQVGDRSSYNEQFF
TGTGCCAGCAGCCCTCAAGTGGGAGACAGGAGCTCCTACAATGAGCAGTTCTTC